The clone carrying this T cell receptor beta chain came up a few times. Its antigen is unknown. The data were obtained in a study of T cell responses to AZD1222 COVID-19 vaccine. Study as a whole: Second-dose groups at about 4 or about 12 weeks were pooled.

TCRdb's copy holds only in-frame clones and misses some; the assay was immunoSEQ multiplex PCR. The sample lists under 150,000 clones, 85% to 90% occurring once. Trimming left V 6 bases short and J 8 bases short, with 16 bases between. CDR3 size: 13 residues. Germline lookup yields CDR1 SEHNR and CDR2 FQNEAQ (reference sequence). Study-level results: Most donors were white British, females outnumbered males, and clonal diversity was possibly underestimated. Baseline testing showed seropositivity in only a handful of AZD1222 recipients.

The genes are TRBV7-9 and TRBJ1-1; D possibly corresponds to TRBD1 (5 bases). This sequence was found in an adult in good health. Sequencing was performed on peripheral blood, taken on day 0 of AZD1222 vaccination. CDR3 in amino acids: CASSNEGTGEAFF. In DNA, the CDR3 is TGTGCCAGCAGTAACGAAGGGACTGGCGAAGCTTTCTTT.